This note documents a single T cell receptor beta chain sequence. Its matching antigen is unknown. This specimen comes from a study of shared clonotypes between healthy human individuals. The study's findings and limits: Four donors had 4% to 6.5% of their naive CD4 clonotypes in common. Among non-shared clonotypes, generation probabilities were lower than among those shared by all four donors. Clonotype sharing among donors was expected to depend on sequencing depth.

The CDR3 runs 14 residues. Germline CDR1 SNHLY, CDR2 FYNNEI. V lost 6 bases and J lost 2, with 13 bases in between. Libraries were prepared by immunoSEQ multiplex PCR; TCRdb keeps only in-frame clonotypes and omits some of them. This sample has over a million clones; 70% to 80% occur once, and the top ten carry 0.5% to 0.65%. Donors included only healthy HIV-negative adults lacking recent acute infections or vaccinations. The clonotype originates from a man between 18 and 35 years old in good health. Some clones in this sample may be carry-over from other donors' samples. Sequencing used memory CD4+ T cells from PBMCs. Stated subset: CD45RA-negative fraction. V gene TRBV2 combines with J gene TRBJ1-1; D call uncertain. The DNA for the CDR3 is TGTGCCAGCAGCGCCATAACACCTAACACTGAAGCTTTCTTT. Protein: CASSAITPNTEAFF.